The clone carrying this T cell receptor beta chain was seen only a few times. Its antigen remains unidentified. A sample-barcoded 5' primer and a J-beta primer mix were used in a second PCR of about 7 to 11 cycles. Using its own MiXCR run on the 5' RACE reads, TCRdb lists one record per CDR3 protein. The sample includes over a million distinct CDR3 sequences, around 45% seen only once; the top ten take over 15%. Germline V CDR1 and CDR2: MNHEY, SMNVEV (reference sequence). Trimming shortened V by 4 bases and J by 5 bases, and 17 bases separated the two germline ends. The CDR3 loop spans 15 amino acids. Each individual donor underwent a draw of approximately 10 milliliters of peripheral blood. Samples each yielded at least 6 micrograms of total RNA. These data originate in a study of blood T cells in healthy people across ages. Whole-study results and caveats: More naive CD4+ cells and higher diversity marked long-lived donors relative to aged donors.

The sample taken for sequencing was blood. The rearrangement uses TRBV27 and TRBJ1-2; a weak D match, TRBD1 (6 bases). This TCR was recovered from a woman aged 55-70 years in good health. CDR3 sequence: CASSYLGHQGYGYTF. Written as DNA, the CDR3 is TGTGCCAGCAGTTACCTGGGACATCAGGGGTATGGCTACACCTTC.